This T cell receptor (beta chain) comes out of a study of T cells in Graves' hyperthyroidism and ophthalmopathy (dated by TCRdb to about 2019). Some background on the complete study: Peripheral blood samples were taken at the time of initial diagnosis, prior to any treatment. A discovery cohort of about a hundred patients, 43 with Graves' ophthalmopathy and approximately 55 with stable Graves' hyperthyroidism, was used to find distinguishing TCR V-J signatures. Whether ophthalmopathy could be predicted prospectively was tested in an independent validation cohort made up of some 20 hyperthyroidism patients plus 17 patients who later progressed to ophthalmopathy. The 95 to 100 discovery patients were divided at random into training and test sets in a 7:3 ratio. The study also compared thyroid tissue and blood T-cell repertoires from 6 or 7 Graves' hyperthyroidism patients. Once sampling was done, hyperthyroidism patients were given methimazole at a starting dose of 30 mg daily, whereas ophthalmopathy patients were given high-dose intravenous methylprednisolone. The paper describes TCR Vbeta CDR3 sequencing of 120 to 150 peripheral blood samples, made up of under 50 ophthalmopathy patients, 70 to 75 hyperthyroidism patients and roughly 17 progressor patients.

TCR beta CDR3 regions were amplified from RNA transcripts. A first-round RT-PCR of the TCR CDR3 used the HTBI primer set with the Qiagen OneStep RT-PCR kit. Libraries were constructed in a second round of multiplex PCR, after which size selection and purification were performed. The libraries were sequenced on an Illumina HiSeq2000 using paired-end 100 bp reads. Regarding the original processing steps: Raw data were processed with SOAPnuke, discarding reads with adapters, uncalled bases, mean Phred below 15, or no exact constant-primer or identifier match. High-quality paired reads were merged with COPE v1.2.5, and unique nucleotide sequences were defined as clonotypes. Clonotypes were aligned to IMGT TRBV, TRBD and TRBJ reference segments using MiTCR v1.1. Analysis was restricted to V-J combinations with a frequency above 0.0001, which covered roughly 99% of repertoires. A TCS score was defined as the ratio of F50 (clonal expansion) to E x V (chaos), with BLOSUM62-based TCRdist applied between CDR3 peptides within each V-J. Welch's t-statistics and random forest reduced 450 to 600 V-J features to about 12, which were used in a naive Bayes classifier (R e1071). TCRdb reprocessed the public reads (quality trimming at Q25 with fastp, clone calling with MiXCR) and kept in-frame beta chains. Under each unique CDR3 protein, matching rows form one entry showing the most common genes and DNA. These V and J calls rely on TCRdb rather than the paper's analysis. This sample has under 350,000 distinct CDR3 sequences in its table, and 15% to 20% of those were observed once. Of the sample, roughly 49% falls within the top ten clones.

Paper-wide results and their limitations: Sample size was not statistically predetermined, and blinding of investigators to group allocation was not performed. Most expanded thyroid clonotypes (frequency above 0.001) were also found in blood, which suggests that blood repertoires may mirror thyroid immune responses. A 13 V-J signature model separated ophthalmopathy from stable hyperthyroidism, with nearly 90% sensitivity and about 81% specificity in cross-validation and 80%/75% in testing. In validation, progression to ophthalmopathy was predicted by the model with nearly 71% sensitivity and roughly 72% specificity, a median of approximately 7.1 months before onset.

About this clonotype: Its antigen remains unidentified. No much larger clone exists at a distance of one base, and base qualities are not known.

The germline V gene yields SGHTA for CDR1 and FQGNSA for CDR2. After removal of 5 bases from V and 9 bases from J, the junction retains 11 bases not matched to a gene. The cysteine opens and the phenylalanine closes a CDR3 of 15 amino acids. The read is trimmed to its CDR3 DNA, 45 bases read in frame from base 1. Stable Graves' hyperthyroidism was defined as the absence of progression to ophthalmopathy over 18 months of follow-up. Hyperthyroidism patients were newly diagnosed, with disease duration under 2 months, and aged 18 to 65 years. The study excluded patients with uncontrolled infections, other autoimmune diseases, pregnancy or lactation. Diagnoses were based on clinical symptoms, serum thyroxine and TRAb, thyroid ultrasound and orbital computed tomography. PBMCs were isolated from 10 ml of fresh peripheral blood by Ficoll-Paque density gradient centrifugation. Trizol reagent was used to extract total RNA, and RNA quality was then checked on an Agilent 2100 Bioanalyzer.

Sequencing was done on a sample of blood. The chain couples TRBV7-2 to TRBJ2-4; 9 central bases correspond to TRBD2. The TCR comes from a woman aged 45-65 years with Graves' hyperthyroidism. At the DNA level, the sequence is TGTGCCAGCAGCGTCCCGGGACTAGCTATTTCCATTCAGTACTTC. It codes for CASSVPGLAISIQYF.